The 30 T cell receptor beta chains below were found in one sample sequenced in a study of shared clonotypes between healthy human individuals. Naive CD8 populations comprised CD45RO-negative cells positively selected for CCR7, excluding terminally differentiated effector memory CD45RA+ cells. Produced via immunoSEQ multiplex PCR; TCRdb's table is partial and in-frame only. The sample shows under 1 million clones, 80% to 95% of them seen only once. The sequencing input was naive CD8+ T cells sorted from blood. These receptors were obtained from a man aged 25-40 years in good health.

With regard to this clone: A single base separates this from a much larger clone, so it may be a read error. Other DNA sequences within the sample encode an identical CDR3. The chain links TRBV6-4 to TRBJ2-1, with D perhaps TRBD2 (6 bases). CDR1 is MRHNA, CDR2 SNTAGT, per germline. V gave up 0 bases and J gave up 6 bases, with 9 bases separating them. CDR3 length: 14 residues. The CDR3 sequence is CASSDSGGGNEQFF. The CDR3, as DNA: TGTGCCAGCAGTGACTCGGGAGGAGGCAATGAGCAGTTCTTC.

V is TRBV9 and J is TRBJ2-3, with TRBD2 as a possible D gene (6 bases). V lost 2 bases to trimming and J lost 6 bases, with 16 bases between them. CDR3 length: 15 residues. Germline CDR1 reads SGDLS; CDR2 reads YYNGEE. The CDR3 loop is CASSVDAGWGDTQYF. The CDR3, as DNA: TGTGCCAGCAGCGTGGACGCGGGGTGGGGGGATACGCAGTATTTT. The full variable domain, with the rest looked up from reference TRBV9 and TRBJ2-3, is DSGVTQTPKHLITATGQRVTLRCSPRSGDLSVYWYQQSLDQGLQFLIQYYNGEERAKGNILERFSAQQFPDLHSELNLSSLELGDSALYFCASSVDAGWGDTQYFGPGTRLTVL.

The chain carries TRBV7-2 and TRBJ2-7; D not resolved. The V gene's germline CDR1 is SGHTA and CDR2 FQGNSA. This CDR3 is 14 amino acids long. The V gene lost 4 bases and the J gene lost 0 bases, with 10 bases spanning the gap. The DNA for the CDR3 is TGTGCCAGCAGCTGGCGGTCTAGCTCCTACGAGCAGTACTTC. It specifies CASSWRSSSYEQYF. Variable domain in full (rest from reference TRBV7-2 and TRBJ2-7): GAGVSQSPSNKVTEKGKDVELRCDPISGHTALYWYRQSLGQGLEFLIYFQGNSAPDKSGLPSDRFSAERTGGSVSTLTIQRTQQEDSAVYLCASSWRSSSYEQYFGPGTRLTVT.

The CDR3 reads CASSAGLAGVADTQYF. In DNA, the CDR3 is TGTGCCAGCAGCGCCGGACTAGCGGGAGTGGCAGATACGCAGTATTTT. The chain uses TRBV9 and TRBJ2-3; 13 positions match TRBD2. The CDR3 loop spans 16 amino acids. V lost 3 bases and J lost 4; bases outside the gene matches: 5. CDR1 and CDR2 (germline): SGDLS, YYNGEE.

This clone occurred once. V usage is TRBV11-2 and J usage is TRBJ2-1; D might be TRBD2 (6 bases). The V and J ends lost 5 bases and 8 bases respectively, with 22 bases between them. Germline V lookup: CDR1 SGHAT, CDR2 FQNNGV. The CDR3 runs to 16 residues. The CDR3 DNA follows: TGTGCCAGCAGCAATGATTATGGCGGGAATGTACATGAGCAGTTCTTC. Its protein is CASSNDYGGNVHEQFF.

The gene calls are TRBV10-3 and TRBJ1-1; a possible D gene is TRBD1 (6 bases). V lost 0 bases to trimming and J lost 1 base, with 18 bases between them. This CDR3 comprises 18 residues. The germline V gene encodes CDR1 ENHRY and CDR2 SYGVKD. The CDR3 sequence is CAISESGDRLPGNTEAFF. In DNA form, the CDR3 reads TGTGCCATCAGTGAGTCGGGAGACAGGCTGCCAGGGAACACTGAAGCTTTCTTT.

The chain is built from TRBV27 and TRBJ2-7, with D perhaps TRBD2 (5 bases). Germline V gives CDR1 MNHEY, CDR2 SMNVEV (reference sequence). The CDR3 spans 14 residues. V was pared by 5 bases and J by 4 bases, with 15 bases between. The CDR3, as DNA: TGTGCCAGCAGTATCCCTAGCCGGCTGTACGAGCAGTACTTC. Protein sequence: CASSIPSRLYEQYF.

The chain has TRBV27 and TRBJ2-7, with a tentative D call TRBD1 (6 bases). The CDR3 totals 14 residues. Germline CDR1 and CDR2: MNHEY and SMNVEV (reference sequence). V was shortened by 5 bases and J by 0 bases, with 11 bases between the two germline ends. The DNA for the CDR3 is TGTGCCAGCAGTATCGGACAGTCCTCCTACGAGCAGTACTTC. It encodes CASSIGQSSYEQYF.

The V gene is TRBV7-6, the J gene TRBJ2-7; perhaps TRBD1 as D (5 bases). Germline V gives CDR1 SGHVS, CDR2 FNYEAQ. V lost 4 bases to trimming and J lost 5 bases, with 15 bases between them. The CDR3 is made up of 14 amino acids. The CDR3 is CASSSRTSDHEQYF. The CDR3 DNA sequence: TGTGCCAGCAGCTCGAGGACAAGCGACCACGAGCAGTACTTC.

The chain links TRBV6-1 to TRBJ1-2; D perhaps matches TRBD1 (5 bases). Germline V gives CDR1 MNHNS, CDR2 SASEGT. The CDR3 length is 14 residues. Trimming removed 3 bases at V and 5 bases at J, with 13 bases between. CDR3 coding DNA: TGTGCCAGCAGTGATGAGGGGCGCGTATATGGCTACACCTTC. It encodes CASSDEGRVYGYTF.

The chain recombines TRBV5-1 with TRBJ2-1, with D maybe TRBD1 (6 bases). V was clipped by 4 bases and J by 3 bases, with 14 bases between them. CDR1 SGHRS and CDR2 YFSETQ come from the germline V gene. The CDR3 contains 15 residues. CDR3 residues: CASSQGHLDYNEQFF. The CDR3 nucleotides are TGCGCCAGCAGCCAGGGACATCTGGACTACAATGAGCAGTTCTTC.

The genes are TRBV21-1 and TRBJ1-5; TRBD1, the table's D call, lacks a check against the DNA. TRBV21-1 is noted as a pseudogene. The CDR3 has 14 amino acids. The chain's CDR3 is CASRIDRGSQPQHF. Written as DNA, the CDR3 is TGTGCCAGCAGGATTGACAGGGGGAGTCAGCCCCAGCATTTT.

In its sample, this clone was seen once. The rearrangement links TRBV6-5 to TRBJ2-1, with 8 nucleotides matching TRBD1. Trimming removed 5 bases from V and 3 bases from J; junction bases left unmatched: 6. Germline-derived CDR1 and CDR2 are MNHEY and SVGAGI. The CDR3 is made up of 15 amino acids. The CDR3 DNA sequence: TGTGCCAGCAGTATCGGACAGGGCTTCTACAATGAGCAGTTCTTC. Translating it yields CASSIGQGFYNEQFF.

CDR3 amino acids: CASSQEQYSNQPQHF. The CDR3 bases are TGCGCCAGCAGCCAAGAACAGTATAGCAATCAGCCCCAGCATTTT. The chain uses TRBV4-3 and TRBJ1-5, with D uncertain. Per germline, CDR1 LGHNA and CDR2 YSLEER. CDR3 length: 15 residues. The V and J ends lost 0 bases and 0 bases respectively, with 6 bases between them.

The gene calls are TRBV5-6 and TRBJ2-3; possibly TRBD1 for D (6 bases). This CDR3 is 16 amino acids long. V was cut by 2 bases and J by 1 base, with 14 bases left in between. CDR1 SGHDT and CDR2 YYEEEE come from the germline V gene. The CDR3 protein is CASSFMGAFGTDTQYF. In DNA, the CDR3 is TGTGCCAGCAGCTTTATGGGGGCGTTCGGCACAGATACGCAGTATTTT.

The V gene is TRBV29-1, the J gene TRBJ2-1, with 11 bases fitting TRBD1. The V segment lost 0 bases and the J segment 0 bases; nucleotides outside the gene matches: 16. This CDR3 region has 21 residues. Germline loops: CDR1 SQVTM, CDR2 ANQGSEA. CDR3 sequence (DNA): TGCAGCGTTGAAGACTTGGGGAGGGACAGGGGGATTAAAAGCTCCTACAATGAGCAGTTCTTC. Amino acids: CSVEDLGRDRGIKSSYNEQFF.

The chain links TRBV28 to TRBJ2-1; D possibly uses TRBD1 or TRBD2 (5 bases each). The CDR3 is 13 amino acids. The ends were cut back, 1 base at V and 14 bases at J, with 15 bases in the middle. The germline CDR1 and CDR2 sequences are MDHEN and SYDVKM. The CDR3 protein is CASSLLPGTVEFF. DNA for the CDR3: TGTGCCAGCAGTTTATTGCCCGGGACCGTGGAGTTCTTC.

The chain carries TRBV30 and TRBJ2-1; D is undetermined. Trimming pared 4 bases from V and 10 bases from J, leaving 17 bases between. The CDR3 has 13 residues. Per germline, CDR1 GTSNPN and CDR2 SVGIG (reference sequence). The CDR3 is CAWTIPQGREQFF. In DNA form, the CDR3 reads TGTGCCTGGACTATACCCCAAGGTCGCGAGCAGTTCTTC.

V is TRBV5-1 and J is TRBJ2-7; D is possibly TRBD1 (6 bases). Germline loops: CDR1 SGHRS, CDR2 YFSETQ. The CDR3 contains 14 residues. Trimming took off 6 bases at V and 6 bases at J, with 19 bases between the two ends. The CDR3 reads CASNAANREGEQYF. The CDR3 nucleotides read TGCGCCAGCAATGCAGCAAACAGGGAAGGCGAGCAGTACTTC. The full variable domain, its missing parts supplied by reference TRBV5-1 and TRBJ2-7, is KAGVTQTPRYLIKTRGQQVTLSCSPISGHRSVSWYQQTPGQGLQFLFEYFSETQRNKGNFPGRFSGRQFSNSRSEMNVSTLELGDSALYLCASNAANREGEQYFGPGTRLTVT.

The CDR3 loop is CASSLFGRELFF. The DNA for the CDR3 is TGTGCCAGCAGCTTATTTGGGAGGGAGCTGTTTTTT. V usage is TRBV7-2 and J usage is TRBJ2-2; D not certain. Between the trimmed V and J ends, which lost 2 bases and 9 bases, there was a span of 7 bases. CDR3 size: 12 residues. Germline CDR1 reads SGHTA; CDR2 reads FQGNSA.

This sequence joins TRBV13 and TRBJ2-7; TRBD1 matches at 9 bases. With 3 bases clipped from V and 6 bases from J, the junction kept 9 bases outside the gene matches. The CDR3 extends over 15 amino acids. CDR1 is PRHDT, CDR2 FYEKMQ, per germline (reference sequence). CDR3 amino acids: CASSLGGTGLSEQYF. Here the CDR3 DNA reads TGTGCCAGCAGCTTGGGGGGGACAGGGCTATCCGAGCAGTACTTC. Full variable domain (rest looked up from reference TRBV13 and TRBJ2-7): AAGVIQSPRHLIKEKRETATLKCYPIPRHDTVYWYQQGPGQDPQFLISFYEKMQSDKGSIPDRFSAQQFSDYHSELNMSSLELGDSALYFCASSLGGTGLSEQYFGPGTRLTVT.

This chain joins TRBV9 and TRBJ2-1; D is possibly TRBD1 (6 bases). V was cut by 4 bases and J by 5 bases, with 10 bases left in between. Germline CDR1 and CDR2: SGDLS and YYNGEE. The CDR3 length is 13 residues. CDR3 sequence: CASSTRQDNEQFF. CDR3 nucleotide sequence: TGTGCCAGCAGCACCCGACAGGACAATGAGCAGTTCTTC.

The chain links TRBV4-2 to TRBJ2-7; D is unclear. The CDR3 is 13 residues long. CDR1 and CDR2 from the germline V gene are LGHNA and YNFKEQ. The V end lost 2 bases, the J end lost 5 bases, and 10 bases lay between the germline ends. The CDR3 sequence: CASSQTDRDEQYF. The CDR3, as DNA: TGTGCCAGCAGCCAAACTGACCGGGACGAGCAGTACTTC.

The chain links TRBV4-3 to TRBJ1-1; unclear D gene. Trimming pared 0 bases from V and 5 bases from J, leaving 7 bases between. The CDR3 contains 13 residues. CDR1 LGHNA and CDR2 YSLEER come from the germline V gene. The CDR3 spells CASSQDGDTEAFF. Written as DNA, the CDR3 is TGCGCCAGCAGCCAAGATGGCGATACTGAAGCTTTCTTT.

The J gene is TRBJ2-7, the V gene TRBV25-1; the D is unclear. CDR3 size: 12 residues. The V gene's germline CDR1 is MGHDK and CDR2 SYGVNS. V lost 4 bases and J lost 4, with 8 bases in between. CDR3 protein: CASSGVKYEQYF. CDR3 nucleotide sequence: TGTGCCAGCAGTGGGGTAAAGTACGAGCAGTACTTC.

The table lists this clone with a count of one. Within the sample, other DNA sequences also encode this same CDR3. This rearrangement joins TRBV11-2 to TRBJ2-7, with D possibly TRBD2 on 6 matching bases. Trimming pared 6 bases from V and 1 base from J, leaving 10 bases between. CDR1 is SGHAT, CDR2 FQNNGV, per germline. This CDR3 contains 13 residues. The CDR3 loop reads CASRPGGSYEQYF. DNA of the CDR3: TGTGCCAGCAGACCCGGAGGGTCCTACGAGCAGTACTTC.

V is TRBV4-1 and J is TRBJ2-1, with D possibly being TRBD2 (7 bases). The CDR3 sequence is 14 residues long. Germline V gene data show CDR1 as MGHRA and CDR2 as YSYEKL. V lost 2 bases and J 14 bases, leaving 19 bases between the germline ends. The DNA of the CDR3 is TGCGCCAGCAGCCAACTAAACTCCGGGGGGCCAGAGTTCTTC. Encoded protein: CASSQLNSGGPEFF.

The chain employs TRBV14 and TRBJ1-2; D might be TRBD1 (5 bases). Germline CDR1 and CDR2: SGHDN and FVKESK. The CDR3 extends over 14 amino acids. Trimming shortened V by 0 bases and J by 8 bases, and 13 bases separated the two germline ends. This CDR3 reads CASSQEGRASGYTF. CDR3 DNA: TGTGCCAGCAGCCAAGAGGGCAGGGCGTCCGGCTACACCTTC.

This clone was seen only a few times. The V and J genes are TRBV6-5 and TRBJ2-7; TRBD2 might be the D (6 bases). The length of the CDR3 is 13 residues. Trimming took off 5 bases at V and 2 bases at J, with 10 bases between the two ends. From germline, CDR1 is MNHEY and CDR2 SVGAGI. The DNA for the CDR3 is TGTGCCAGCAGTACGGGCGGGACCTACGAGCAGTACTTC. This translates into CASSTGGTYEQYF.

This chain joins TRBV10-3 and TRBJ2-7; 7 nucleotides agree with TRBD1. V lost 0 bases, J lost 4 bases, and 12 bases stayed unmatched. CDR1 and CDR2 from the germline V gene are ENHRY and SYGVKD. The CDR3 is 17 residues long. CDR3 amino acids: CAISESETGSFPYEQYF. The CDR3 DNA is TGTGCCATCAGTGAGTCGGAGACAGGGAGTTTTCCTTACGAGCAGTACTTC.